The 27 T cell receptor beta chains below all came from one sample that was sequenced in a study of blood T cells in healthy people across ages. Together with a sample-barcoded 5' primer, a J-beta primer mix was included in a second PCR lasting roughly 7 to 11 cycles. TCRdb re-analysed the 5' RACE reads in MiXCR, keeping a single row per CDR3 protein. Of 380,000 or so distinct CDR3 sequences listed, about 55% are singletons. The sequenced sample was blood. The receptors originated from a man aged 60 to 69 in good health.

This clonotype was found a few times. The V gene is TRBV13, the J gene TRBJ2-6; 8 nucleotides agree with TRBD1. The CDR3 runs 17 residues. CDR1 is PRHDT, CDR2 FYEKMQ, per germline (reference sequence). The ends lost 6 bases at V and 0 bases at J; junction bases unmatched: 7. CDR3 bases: TGTGCCAGCAGGGCGAGACAGGGGTTCTCTGGGGCCAACGTCCTGACTTTC. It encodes CASRARQGFSGANVLTF.

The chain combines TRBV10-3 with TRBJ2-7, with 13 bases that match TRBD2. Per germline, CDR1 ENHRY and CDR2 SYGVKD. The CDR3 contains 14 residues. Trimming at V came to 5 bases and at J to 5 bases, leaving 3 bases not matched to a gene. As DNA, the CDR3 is TGTGCCATCAGTCGGACTAGCGGGAGTCACGAGCAGTACTTC. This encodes CAISRTSGSHEQYF.

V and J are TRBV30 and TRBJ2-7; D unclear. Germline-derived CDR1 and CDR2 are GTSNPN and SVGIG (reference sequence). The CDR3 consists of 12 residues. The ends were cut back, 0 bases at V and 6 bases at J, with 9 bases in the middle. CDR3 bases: TGTGCCTGGAGTGTGGCCTCCCGCGAGCAGTACTTC. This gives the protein CAWSVASREQYF.

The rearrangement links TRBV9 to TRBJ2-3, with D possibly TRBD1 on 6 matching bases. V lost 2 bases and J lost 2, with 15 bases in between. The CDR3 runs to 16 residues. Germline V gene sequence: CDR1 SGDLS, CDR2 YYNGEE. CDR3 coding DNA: TGTGCCAGCAGCGTTACTTGGGGACACTCCACAGATACGCAGTATTTT. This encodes CASSVTWGHSTDTQYF.

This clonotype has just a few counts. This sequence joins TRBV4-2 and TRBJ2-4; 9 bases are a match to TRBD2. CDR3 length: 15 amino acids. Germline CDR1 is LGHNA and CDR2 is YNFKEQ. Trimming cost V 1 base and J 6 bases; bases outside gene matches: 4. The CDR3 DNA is TGTGCCAGCAGCCAAGGCGCAGCGGGGGGAAACATTCAGTACTTC. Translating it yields CASSQGAAGGNIQYF.

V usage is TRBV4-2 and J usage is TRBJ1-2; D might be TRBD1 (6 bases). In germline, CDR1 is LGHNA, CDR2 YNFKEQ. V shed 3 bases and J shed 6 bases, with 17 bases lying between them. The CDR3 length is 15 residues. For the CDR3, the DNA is TGTGCCAGCAGCCATCCCACCCAAACAGGGCATGGCTACACCTTC. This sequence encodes CASSHPTQTGHGYTF.

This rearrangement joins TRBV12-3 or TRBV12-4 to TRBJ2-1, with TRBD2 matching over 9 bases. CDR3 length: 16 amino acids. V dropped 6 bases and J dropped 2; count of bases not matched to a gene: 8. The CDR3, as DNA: TGTGCCAGCAGACCCCCTTTAGCGGGAGCCTACAATGAGCAGTTCTTC. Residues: CASRPPLAGAYNEQFF.

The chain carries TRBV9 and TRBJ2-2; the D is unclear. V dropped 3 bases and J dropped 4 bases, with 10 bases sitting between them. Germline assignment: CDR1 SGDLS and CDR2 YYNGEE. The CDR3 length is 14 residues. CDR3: CASSASSFTGELFF. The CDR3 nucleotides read TGTGCCAGCAGCGCAAGCAGTTTCACCGGGGAGCTGTTTTTT. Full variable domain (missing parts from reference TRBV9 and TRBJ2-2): DSGVTQTPKHLITATGQRVTLRCSPRSGDLSVYWYQQSLDQGLQFLIQYYNGEERAKGNILERFSAQQFPDLHSELNLSSLELGDSALYFCASSASSFTGELFFGEGSRLTVL.

CDR3 loop: CASRAASSTDTQYF. The CDR3 nucleotides read TGCGCCAGCAGGGCTGCCTCTAGCACAGATACGCAGTATTTT. This chain connects TRBV5-1 to TRBJ2-3; D is undetermined. Trimming cost V 5 bases and J 0 bases, with 10 bases left between them. The germline CDR1 and CDR2 sequences are SGHRS and YFSETQ. The length of the CDR3 is 14 residues.

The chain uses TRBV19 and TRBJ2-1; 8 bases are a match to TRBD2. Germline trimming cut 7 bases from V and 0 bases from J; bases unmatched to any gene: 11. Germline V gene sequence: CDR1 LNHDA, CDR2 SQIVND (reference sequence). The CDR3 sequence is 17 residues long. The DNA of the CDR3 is TGTGCCAGTACCGCGCGGCGGGAGGCGAGCTCCTACAATGAGCAGTTCTTC. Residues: CASTARREASSYNEQFF.

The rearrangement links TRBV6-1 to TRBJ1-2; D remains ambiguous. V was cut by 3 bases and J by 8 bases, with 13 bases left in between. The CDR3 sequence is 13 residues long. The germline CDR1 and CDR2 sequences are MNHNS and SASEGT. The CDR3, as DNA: TGTGCCAGCAGTGATTGGGTACATGGGGGCTACACCTTC. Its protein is CASSDWVHGGYTF.

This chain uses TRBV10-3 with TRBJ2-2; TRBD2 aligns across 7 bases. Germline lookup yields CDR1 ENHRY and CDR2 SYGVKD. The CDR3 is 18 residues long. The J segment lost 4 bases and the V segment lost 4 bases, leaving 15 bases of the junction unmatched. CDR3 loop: CAISGEMGGQTSTGELFF. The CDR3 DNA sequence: TGTGCCATCAGTGGAGAGATGGGAGGGCAGACAAGCACCGGGGAGCTGTTTTTT.

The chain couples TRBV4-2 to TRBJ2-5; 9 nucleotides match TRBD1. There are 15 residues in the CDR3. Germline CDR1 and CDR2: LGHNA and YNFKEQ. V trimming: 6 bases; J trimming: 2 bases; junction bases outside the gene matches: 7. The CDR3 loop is CASSQQDRGQETQYF. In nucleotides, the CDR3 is TGTGCCAGCAGTCAACAGGACAGGGGACAAGAGACCCAGTACTTC.

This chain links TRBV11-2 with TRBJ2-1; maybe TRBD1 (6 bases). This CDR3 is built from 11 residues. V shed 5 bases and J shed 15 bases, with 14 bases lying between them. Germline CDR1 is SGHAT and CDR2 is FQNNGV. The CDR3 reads CASSPGVGRFF. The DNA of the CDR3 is TGTGCCAGCAGCCCAGGGGTGGGGCGGTTCTTC.

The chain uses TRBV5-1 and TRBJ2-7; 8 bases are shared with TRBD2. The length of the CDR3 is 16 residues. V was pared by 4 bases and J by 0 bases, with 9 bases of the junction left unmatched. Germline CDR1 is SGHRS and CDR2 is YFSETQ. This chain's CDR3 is CASSPQLAGLSYEQYF. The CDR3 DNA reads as TGCGCCAGCAGCCCCCAGCTAGCGGGCCTCTCCTACGAGCAGTACTTC.

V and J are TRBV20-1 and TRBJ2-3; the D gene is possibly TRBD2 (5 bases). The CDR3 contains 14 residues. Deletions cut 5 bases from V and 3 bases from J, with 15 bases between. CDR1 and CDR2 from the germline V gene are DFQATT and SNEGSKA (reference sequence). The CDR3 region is CSALQRLATDTQYF. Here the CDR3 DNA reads TGCAGTGCTTTGCAGCGGCTAGCAACAGATACGCAGTATTTT.

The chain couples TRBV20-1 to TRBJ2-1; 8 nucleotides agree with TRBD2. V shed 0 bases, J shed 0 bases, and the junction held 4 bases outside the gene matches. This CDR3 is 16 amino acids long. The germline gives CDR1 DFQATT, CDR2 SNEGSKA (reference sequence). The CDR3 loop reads CSARDGSGGSYNEQFF. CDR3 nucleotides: TGCAGTGCTAGAGATGGGAGCGGGGGCTCCTACAATGAGCAGTTCTTC.

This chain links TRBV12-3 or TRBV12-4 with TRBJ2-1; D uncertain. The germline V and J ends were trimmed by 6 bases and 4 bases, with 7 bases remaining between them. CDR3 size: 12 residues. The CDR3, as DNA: TGTGCCAGCAGACCTACGTACAATGAGCAGTTCTTC. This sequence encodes CASRPTYNEQFF.

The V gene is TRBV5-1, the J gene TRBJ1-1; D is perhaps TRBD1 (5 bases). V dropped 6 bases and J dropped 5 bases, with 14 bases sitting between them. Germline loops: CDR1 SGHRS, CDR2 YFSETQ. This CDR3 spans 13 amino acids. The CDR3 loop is CASKLGEITEAFF. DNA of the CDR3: TGCGCCAGCAAACTGGGGGAAATTACTGAAGCTTTCTTT.

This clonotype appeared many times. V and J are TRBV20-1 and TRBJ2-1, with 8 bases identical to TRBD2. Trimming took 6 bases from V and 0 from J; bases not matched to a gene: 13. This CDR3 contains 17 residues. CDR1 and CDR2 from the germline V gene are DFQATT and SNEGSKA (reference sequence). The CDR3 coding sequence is TGCAGTGCCTCCGGGGGGGCTAGCGTTATCTCCTACAATGAGCAGTTCTTC. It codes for CSASGGASVISYNEQFF.

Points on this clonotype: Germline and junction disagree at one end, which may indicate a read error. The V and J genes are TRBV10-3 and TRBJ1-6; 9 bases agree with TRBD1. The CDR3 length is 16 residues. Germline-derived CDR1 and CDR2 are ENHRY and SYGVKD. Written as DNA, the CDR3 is TGTGCCATCAGTGATACGACGGGACAGGGAAATTCATCCCTCCACTTT. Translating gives CAISDTTGQGNSSLHF.

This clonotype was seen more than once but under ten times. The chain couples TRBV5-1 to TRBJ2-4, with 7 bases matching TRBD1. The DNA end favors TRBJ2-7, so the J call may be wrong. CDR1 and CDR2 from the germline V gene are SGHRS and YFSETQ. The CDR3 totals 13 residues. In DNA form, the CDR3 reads TGCGCCAGCAGGACAGGGAGCCTCAACGAGCAGTACTTC. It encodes CASRTGSLNEQYF.

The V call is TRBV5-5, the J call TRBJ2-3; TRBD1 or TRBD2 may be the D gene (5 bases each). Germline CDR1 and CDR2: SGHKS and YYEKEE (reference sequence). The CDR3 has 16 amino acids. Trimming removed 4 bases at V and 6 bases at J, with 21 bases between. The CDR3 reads CASSIGTSSGLDTQYF. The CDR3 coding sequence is TGTGCCAGCAGCATCGGGACCAGCTCGGGTTTGGATACGCAGTATTTT.

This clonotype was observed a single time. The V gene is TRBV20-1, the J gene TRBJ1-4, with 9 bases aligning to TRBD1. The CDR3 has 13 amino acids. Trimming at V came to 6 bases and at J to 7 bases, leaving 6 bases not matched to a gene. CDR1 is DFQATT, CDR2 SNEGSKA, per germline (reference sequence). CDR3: CSAEQGAGEKLFF. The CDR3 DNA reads TGCAGTGCGGAACAGGGGGCCGGTGAAAAACTGTTTTTT.

The CDR3, as DNA: TGTGCCAGTAGTATATGGGGCAGGGCCGTGAACACTGAAGCTTTCTTT. Its translation is CASSIWGRAVNTEAFF. The chain employs TRBV19 and TRBJ1-1, with a tentative D call TRBD1 (5 bases). CDR3 length: 16 amino acids. Germline V lookup: CDR1 LNHDA, CDR2 SQIVND (reference sequence). The ends were cut back, 2 bases at V and 0 bases at J, with 13 bases in the middle.

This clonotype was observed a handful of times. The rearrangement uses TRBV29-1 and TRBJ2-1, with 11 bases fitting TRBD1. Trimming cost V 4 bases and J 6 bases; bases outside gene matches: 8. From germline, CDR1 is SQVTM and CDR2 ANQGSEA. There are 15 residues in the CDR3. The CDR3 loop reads CSVAISGTGGNEQFF. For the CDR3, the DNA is TGCAGCGTTGCCATTTCCGGGACAGGGGGCAATGAGCAGTTCTTC.

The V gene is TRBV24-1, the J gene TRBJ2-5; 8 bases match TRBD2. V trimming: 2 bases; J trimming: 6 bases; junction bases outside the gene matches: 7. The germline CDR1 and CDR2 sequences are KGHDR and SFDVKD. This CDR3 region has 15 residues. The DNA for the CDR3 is TGTGCCACCAGTGATTCGCAGCGGGAGAGGCAGACCCAGTACTTC. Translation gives CATSDSQRERQTQYF.